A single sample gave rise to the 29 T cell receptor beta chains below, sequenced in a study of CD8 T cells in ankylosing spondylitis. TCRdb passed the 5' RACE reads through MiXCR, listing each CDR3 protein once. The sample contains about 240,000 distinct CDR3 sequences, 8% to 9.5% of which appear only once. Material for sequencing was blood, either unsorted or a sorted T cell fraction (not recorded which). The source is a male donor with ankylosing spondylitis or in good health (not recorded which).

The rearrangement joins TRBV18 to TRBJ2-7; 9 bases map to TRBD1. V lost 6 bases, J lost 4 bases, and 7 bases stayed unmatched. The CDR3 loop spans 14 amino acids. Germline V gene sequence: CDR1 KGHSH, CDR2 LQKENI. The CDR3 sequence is CASSGVTGGYEQYF. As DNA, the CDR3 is TGTGCCAGCTCTGGGGTGACAGGGGGGTACGAGCAGTACTTC.

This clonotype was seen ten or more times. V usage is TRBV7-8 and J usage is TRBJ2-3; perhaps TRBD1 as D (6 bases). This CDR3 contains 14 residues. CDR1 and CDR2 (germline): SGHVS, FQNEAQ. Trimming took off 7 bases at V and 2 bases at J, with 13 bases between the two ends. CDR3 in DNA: TGTGCCAGCACCCTTAGGGGGTACACAGATACGCAGTATTTT. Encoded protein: CASTLRGYTDTQYF.

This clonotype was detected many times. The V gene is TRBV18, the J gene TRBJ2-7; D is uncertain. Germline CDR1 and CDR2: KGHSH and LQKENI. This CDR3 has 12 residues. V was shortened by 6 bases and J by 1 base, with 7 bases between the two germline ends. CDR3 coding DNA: TGTGCCAGCTCTTCCGCTTCCTACGAGCAGTACTTC. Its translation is CASSSASYEQYF.

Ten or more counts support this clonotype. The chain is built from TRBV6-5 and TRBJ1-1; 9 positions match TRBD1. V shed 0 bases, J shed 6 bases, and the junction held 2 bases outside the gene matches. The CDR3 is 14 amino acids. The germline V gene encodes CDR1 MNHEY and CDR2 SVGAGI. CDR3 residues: CASSYSDRGAEAFF. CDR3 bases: TGTGCCAGCAGTTACTCTGACAGGGGGGCTGAAGCTTTCTTT.

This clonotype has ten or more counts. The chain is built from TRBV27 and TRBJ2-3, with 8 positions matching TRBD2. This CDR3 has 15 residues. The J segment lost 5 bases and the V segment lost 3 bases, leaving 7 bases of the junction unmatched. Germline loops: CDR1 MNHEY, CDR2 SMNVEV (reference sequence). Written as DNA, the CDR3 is TGTGCCAGCAGTTTCATCACTAGCGGAAGAGATACGCAGTATTTT. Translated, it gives CASSFITSGRDTQYF.

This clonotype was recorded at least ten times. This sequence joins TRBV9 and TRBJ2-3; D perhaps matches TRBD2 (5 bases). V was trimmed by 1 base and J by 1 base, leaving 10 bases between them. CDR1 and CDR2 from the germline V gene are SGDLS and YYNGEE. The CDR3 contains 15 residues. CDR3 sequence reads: CASSVKMEGTDTQYF. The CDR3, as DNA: TGTGCCAGCAGCGTAAAGATGGAGGGCACAGATACGCAGTATTTT.

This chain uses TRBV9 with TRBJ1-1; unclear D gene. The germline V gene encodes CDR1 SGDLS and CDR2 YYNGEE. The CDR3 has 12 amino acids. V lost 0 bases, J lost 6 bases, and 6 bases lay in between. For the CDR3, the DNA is TGTGCCAGCAGCGTAGCAGATTCTGAAGCTTTCTTT. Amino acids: CASSVADSEAFF. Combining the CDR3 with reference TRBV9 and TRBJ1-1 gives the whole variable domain DSGVTQTPKHLITATGQRVTLRCSPRSGDLSVYWYQQSLDQGLQFLIQYYNGEERAKGNILERFSAQQFPDLHSELNLSSLELGDSALYFCASSVADSEAFFGQGTRLTVV.

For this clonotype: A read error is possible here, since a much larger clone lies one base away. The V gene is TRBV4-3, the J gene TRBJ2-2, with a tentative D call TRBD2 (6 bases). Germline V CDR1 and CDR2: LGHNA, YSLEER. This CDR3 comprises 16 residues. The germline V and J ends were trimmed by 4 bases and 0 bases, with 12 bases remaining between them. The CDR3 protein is CASSREAGTNTGELFF. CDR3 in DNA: TGCGCCAGCAGCCGAGAGGCGGGAACGAACACCGGGGAGCTGTTTTTT.

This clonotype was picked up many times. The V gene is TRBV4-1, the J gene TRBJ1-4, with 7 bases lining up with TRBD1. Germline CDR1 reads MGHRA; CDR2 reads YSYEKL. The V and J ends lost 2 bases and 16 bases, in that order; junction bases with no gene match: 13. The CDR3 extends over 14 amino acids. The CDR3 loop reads CASSQPGQSFRAFF. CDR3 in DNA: TGCGCCAGCAGCCAACCGGGACAGTCGTTCAGAGCGTTTTTT.

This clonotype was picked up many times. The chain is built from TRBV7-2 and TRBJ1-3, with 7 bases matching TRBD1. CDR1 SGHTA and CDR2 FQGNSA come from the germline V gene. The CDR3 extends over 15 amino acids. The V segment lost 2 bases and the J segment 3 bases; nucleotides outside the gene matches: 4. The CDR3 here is CASSLKGGFGNTIYF. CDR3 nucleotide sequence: TGTGCCAGCAGCTTAAAAGGGGGCTTTGGAAACACCATATATTTT.

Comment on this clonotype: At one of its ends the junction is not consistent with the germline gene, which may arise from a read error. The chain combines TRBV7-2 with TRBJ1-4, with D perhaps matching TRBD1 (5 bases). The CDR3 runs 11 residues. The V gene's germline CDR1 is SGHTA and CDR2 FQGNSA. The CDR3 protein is CARRENEKLFF. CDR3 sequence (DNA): TGTGCCCGCAGGGAAAATGAAAAACTGTTTTTT.

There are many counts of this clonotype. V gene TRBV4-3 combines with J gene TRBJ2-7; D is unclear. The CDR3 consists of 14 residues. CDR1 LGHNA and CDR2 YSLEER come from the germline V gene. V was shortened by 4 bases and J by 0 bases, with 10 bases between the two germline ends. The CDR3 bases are TGCGCCAGCAGCCTTGTGCGGAACTCCTACGAGCAGTACTTC. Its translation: CASSLVRNSYEQYF.

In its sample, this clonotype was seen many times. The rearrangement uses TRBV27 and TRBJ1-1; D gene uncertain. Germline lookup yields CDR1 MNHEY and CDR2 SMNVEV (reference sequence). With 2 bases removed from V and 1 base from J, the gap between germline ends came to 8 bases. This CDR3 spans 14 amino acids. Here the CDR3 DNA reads TGTGCCAGCAGTTTAAGGCCGGGGAACACTGAAGCTTTCTTT. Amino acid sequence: CASSLRPGNTEAFF.

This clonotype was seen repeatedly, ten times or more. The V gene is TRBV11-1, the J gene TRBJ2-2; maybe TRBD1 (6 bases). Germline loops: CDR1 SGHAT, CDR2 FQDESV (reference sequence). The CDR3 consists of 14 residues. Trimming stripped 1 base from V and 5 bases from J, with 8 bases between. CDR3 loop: CASSLDTGTGELFF. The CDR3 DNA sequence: TGTGCCAGCAGCTTAGACACAGGGACCGGGGAGCTGTTTTTT.

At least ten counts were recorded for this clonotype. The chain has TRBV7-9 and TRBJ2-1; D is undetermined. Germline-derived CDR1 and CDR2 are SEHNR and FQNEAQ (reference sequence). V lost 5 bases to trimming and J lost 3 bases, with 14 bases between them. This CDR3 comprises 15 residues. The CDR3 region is CASSPQVADYNEQFF. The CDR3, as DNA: TGTGCCAGCAGCCCCCAGGTGGCGGACTACAATGAGCAGTTCTTC.

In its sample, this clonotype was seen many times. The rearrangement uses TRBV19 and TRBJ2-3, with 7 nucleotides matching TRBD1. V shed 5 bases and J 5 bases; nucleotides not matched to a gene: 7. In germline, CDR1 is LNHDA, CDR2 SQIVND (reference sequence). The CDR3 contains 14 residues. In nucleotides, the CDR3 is TGTGCCAGTAGTTGGGGACAGATTAAAGATACGCAGTATTTT. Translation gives CASSWGQIKDTQYF.

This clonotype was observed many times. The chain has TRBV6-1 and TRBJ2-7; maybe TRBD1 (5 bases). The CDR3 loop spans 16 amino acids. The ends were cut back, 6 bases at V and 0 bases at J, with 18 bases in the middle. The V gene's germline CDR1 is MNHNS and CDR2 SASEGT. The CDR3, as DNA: TGTGCCAGCAGCGCTTTGCAGGGCATGGCCTCCTACGAGCAGTACTTC. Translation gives CASSALQGMASYEQYF.

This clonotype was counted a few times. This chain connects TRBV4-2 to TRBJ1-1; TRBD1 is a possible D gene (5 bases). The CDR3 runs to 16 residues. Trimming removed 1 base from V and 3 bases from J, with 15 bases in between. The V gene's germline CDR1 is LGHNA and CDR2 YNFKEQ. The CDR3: CASSQASGGGDTEAFF. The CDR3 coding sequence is TGTGCCAGCAGCCAAGCCTCCGGGGGAGGGGACACTGAAGCTTTCTTT.

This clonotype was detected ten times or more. CDR3 in amino acids: CASSLGQGAYNEQFF. CDR3 DNA sequence: TGTGCCAGCAGCTTAGGACAGGGGGCATACAATGAGCAGTTCTTC. The rearrangement links TRBV7-9 to TRBJ2-1; 10 bases are a match to TRBD1. The CDR3 length is 15 residues. Germline V gene lookup returns CDR1 SEHNR and CDR2 FQNEAQ (reference sequence). Unmatched junction bases numbered 1, after V lost 1 base and J lost 4 bases.

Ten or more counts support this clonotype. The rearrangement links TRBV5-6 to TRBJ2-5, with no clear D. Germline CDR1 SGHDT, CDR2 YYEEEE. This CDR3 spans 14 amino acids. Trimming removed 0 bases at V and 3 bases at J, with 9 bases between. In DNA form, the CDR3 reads TGTGCCAGCAGCTTGGAAGCGCTAAAAGAGACCCAGTACTTC. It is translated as CASSLEALKETQYF.

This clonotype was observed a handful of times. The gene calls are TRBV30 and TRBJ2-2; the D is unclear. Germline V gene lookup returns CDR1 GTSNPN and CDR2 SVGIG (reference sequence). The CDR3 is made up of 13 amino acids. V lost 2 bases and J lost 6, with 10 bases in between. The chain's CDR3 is CAWSLTGAGELFF. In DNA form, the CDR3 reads TGTGCCTGGAGTCTTACTGGTGCCGGGGAGCTGTTTTTT.

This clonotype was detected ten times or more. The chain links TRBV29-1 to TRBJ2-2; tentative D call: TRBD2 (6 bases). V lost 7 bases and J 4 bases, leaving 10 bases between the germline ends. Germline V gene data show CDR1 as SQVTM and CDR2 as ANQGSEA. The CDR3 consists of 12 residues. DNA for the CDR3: TGCAGCGGGGGGGAGCGCACCGGGGAGCTGTTTTTT. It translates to CSGGERTGELFF.

The CDR3 nucleotides are TGTGCCAGTAGTAAACGACGGGGAGAGACCCAGTACTTC. Translation gives CASSKRRGETQYF. The V call is TRBV19, the J call TRBJ2-5; tentatively, D is TRBD2 (5 bases). This CDR3 comprises 13 residues. Germline CDR1 is LNHDA and CDR2 is SQIVND (reference sequence). The ends were cut back, 4 bases at V and 4 bases at J, with 10 bases in the middle.

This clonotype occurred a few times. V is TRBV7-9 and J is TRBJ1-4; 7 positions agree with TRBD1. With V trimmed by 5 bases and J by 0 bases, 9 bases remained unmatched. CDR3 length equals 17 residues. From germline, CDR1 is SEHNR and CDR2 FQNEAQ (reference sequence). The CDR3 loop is CASSPADRTATNEKLFF. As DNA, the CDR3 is TGTGCCAGCAGCCCGGCGGACAGGACTGCAACTAATGAAAAACTGTTTTTT.

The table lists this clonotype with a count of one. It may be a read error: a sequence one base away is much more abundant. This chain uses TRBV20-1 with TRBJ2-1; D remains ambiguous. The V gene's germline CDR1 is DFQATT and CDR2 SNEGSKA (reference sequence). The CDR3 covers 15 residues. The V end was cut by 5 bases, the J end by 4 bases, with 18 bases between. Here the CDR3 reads CSASLVMILYNEQFF. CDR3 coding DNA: TGCAGTGCTTCCCTCGTGATGATATTATACAATGAGCAGTTCTTC.

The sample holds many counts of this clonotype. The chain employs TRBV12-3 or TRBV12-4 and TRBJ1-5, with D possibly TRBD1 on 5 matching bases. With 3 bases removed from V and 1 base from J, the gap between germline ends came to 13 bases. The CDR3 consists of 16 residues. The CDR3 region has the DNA TGTGCCAGCAGTTTTCGGGGACCCTCGAGCAATCAGCCCCAGCATTTT. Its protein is CASSFRGPSSNQPQHF.

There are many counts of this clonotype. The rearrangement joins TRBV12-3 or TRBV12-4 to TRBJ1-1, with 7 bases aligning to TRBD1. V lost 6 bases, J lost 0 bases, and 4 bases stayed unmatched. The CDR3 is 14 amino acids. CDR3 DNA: TGTGCCAGCAGAGCGGGACAGTTGAACACTGAAGCTTTCTTT. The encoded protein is CASRAGQLNTEAFF.

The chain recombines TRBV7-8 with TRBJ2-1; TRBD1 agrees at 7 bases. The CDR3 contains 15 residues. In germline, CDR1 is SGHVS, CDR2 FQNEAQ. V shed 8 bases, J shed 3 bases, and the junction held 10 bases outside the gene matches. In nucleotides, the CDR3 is TGTGCCAGCCGTCTGGACAGGAGTTACTACAATGAGCAGTTCTTC. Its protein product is CASRLDRSYYNEQFF.

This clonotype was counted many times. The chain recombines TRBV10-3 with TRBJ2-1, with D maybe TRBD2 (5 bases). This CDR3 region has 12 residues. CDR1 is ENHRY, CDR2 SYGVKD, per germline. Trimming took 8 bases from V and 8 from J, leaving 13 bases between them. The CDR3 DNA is TGTGCCATCGGTGGGGAGTTGGATGAGCAGTTCTTC. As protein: CAIGGELDEQFF.